Following are 14 T cell receptor beta chains from one sample sequenced in a study of blood T cell repertoires in COVID-19. TCRdb keeps only in-frame clones here, not all; method: immunoSEQ multiplex PCR. In the table there are over 65,000 clones, about 78% of which are singletons. The specimen sequenced was peripheral blood. The receptors were gathered from a man aged 60 to 75 with COVID-19, enrolled during active disease.

This clone has more than one count but fewer than ten. V usage is TRBV5-5 and J usage is TRBJ2-3; D might be TRBD2 (6 bases). The germline gives CDR1 SGHKS, CDR2 YYEKEE (reference sequence). There are 15 residues in the CDR3. Trimming removed 1 base at V and 6 bases at J, with 15 bases between. The CDR3 here is CASSLRRLAPDTQYF. The DNA of the CDR3 is TGTGCCAGCAGCTTGCGGCGGCTAGCGCCCGATACGCAGTATTTT.

Note on this clone: The junction differs from germline at one of its ends, possibly a read error. V and J are TRBV9 and TRBJ2-2; D is uncertain. Germline-derived CDR1 and CDR2 are SGDLS and YYNGEE. The length of the CDR3 is 12 residues. Here the CDR3 reads CSASGTTGELFF. CDR3 in DNA: TGCTCCGCCAGTGGTACAACCGGGGAGCTGTTTTTT.

The rearrangement links TRBV6-5 to TRBJ1-1, with D uncertain. CDR1 and CDR2 from the germline V gene are MNHEY and SVGAGI. The CDR3 consists of 12 residues. The ends were cut back, 2 bases at V and 7 bases at J, with 8 bases in the middle. In nucleotides, the CDR3 is TGTGCCAGCAGTTACCAAACGCGTGAAGCTTTCTTT. It is translated as CASSYQTREAFF.

This clone was observed a handful of times. The chain links TRBV7-9 to TRBJ2-2; D is possibly TRBD2 (5 bases). V was pared by 3 bases and J by 6 bases, with 5 bases between. Germline CDR1 SEHNR, CDR2 FQNEAQ (reference sequence). The CDR3 covers 12 residues. The CDR3 region has the DNA TGTGCCAGCAGCTTGGAGGCCGGGGAGCTGTTTTTT. It specifies CASSLEAGELFF.

A remark on this clone: The sample holds other DNA sequences that translate to the same CDR3. The chain uses TRBV2 and TRBJ2-5; 14 bases align to TRBD2. V lost 1 base, J lost 5 bases, and 3 bases stayed unmatched. The length of the CDR3 is 16 residues. Looked up from germline, CDR1 is SNHLY and CDR2 is FYNNEI. CDR3: CASSEGLAGGQETQYF. As DNA, the CDR3 is TGTGCCAGCAGTGAAGGACTAGCGGGGGGGCAGGAGACCCAGTACTTC.

The V gene is TRBV5-1, the J gene TRBJ2-2, with D maybe TRBD1 (5 bases). The CDR3 runs 14 residues. Trimming took 4 bases from V and 7 from J, leaving 14 bases between them. Per the germline V gene, CDR1 is SGHRS and CDR2 is YFSETQ. CDR3 nucleotides: TGCGCCAGCAGCATGGGGCCTGGCAGCGGGGAGCTGTTTTTT. Encoded protein: CASSMGPGSGELFF.

The gene calls are TRBV10-3 and TRBJ2-2, with D perhaps matching TRBD1 (6 bases). Trimming removed 0 bases at V and 4 bases at J, with 9 bases between. The germline V gene has CDR1 ENHRY and CDR2 SYGVKD. This CDR3 comprises 15 residues. The CDR3 DNA reads as TGTGCCATCAGTGAGTCGGGCAGGGGCACCGGGGAGCTGTTTTTT. The encoded protein is CAISESGRGTGELFF.

The chain links TRBV21-1 to TRBJ2-4; the tabulated D call, TRBD2, remains unverified against the DNA. TRBV21-1 is an annotated pseudogene. There are 18 residues in the CDR3. The CDR3, as DNA: TGTGCCAGCAGCAAGGGGTGGGAGGGCGCCTTAGCCAAAAACATTCAGTACTTC. As protein: CASSKGWEGALAKNIQYF.

The genes are TRBV29-1 and TRBJ2-3, with D maybe TRBD2 (6 bases). Germline-derived CDR1 and CDR2 are SQVTM and ANQGSEA. Between the trimmed V and J ends, which lost 5 bases and 0 bases, there was a span of 18 bases. CDR3 length equals 16 residues. The DNA for the CDR3 is TGCAGCGTTACGGGAGTTTGGAGCGGAAGCACAGATACGCAGTATTTT. Residues: CSVTGVWSGSTDTQYF.

This chain joins TRBV20-1 and TRBJ1-5; a possible D gene is TRBD1 (5 bases). CDR3 length: 14 amino acids. V gave up 3 bases and J gave up 3 bases, with 12 bases separating them. Germline loops: CDR1 DFQATT, CDR2 SNEGSKA (reference sequence). In DNA, the CDR3 is TGCAGTGCTAGTCCCGACAGATTCAATCAGCCCCAGCATTTT. It specifies CSASPDRFNQPQHF.

The CDR3 DNA reads as TGTGCCAGCAGCTCGAGGACAGCCGGCATCCCTTACGAGCAGTACTTC. Its protein product is CASSSRTAGIPYEQYF. The chain carries TRBV13 and TRBJ2-7; D might be TRBD1 (6 bases). Per germline, CDR1 PRHDT and CDR2 FYEKMQ (reference sequence). The V end was cut by 4 bases, the J end by 4 bases, with 20 bases between. The CDR3 consists of 16 residues.

The chain carries TRBV30 and TRBJ2-5, with a weak D call TRBD1 (5 bases). The CDR3 runs 12 residues. V lost 5 bases, J lost 4 bases, and 11 bases lay in between. The germline CDR1 and CDR2 sequences are GTSNPN and SVGIG (reference sequence). The CDR3 reads CAWGRGGETQYF. The CDR3 coding sequence is TGTGCCTGGGGAAGGGGTGGAGAGACCCAGTACTTC.

The chain has TRBV5-1 and TRBJ2-5; tentatively, D is TRBD1 (6 bases). Per the germline V gene, CDR1 is SGHRS and CDR2 is YFSETQ. The germline V and J ends were trimmed by 1 base and 5 bases, with 15 bases remaining between them. This CDR3 has 15 residues. The CDR3 region is CASSLLGAQGETQYF. CDR3 DNA: TGCGCCAGCAGCTTGCTCGGGGCCCAGGGGGAGACCCAGTACTTC. The full variable domain, in which reference TRBV5-1 and TRBJ2-5 provide the parts outside the CDR3, is KAGVTQTPRYLIKTRGQQVTLSCSPISGHRSVSWYQQTPGQGLQFLFEYFSETQRNKGNFPGRFSGRQFSNSRSEMNVSTLELGDSALYLCASSLLGAQGETQYFGPGTRLLVL.

The rearrangement joins TRBV14 to TRBJ2-3; unclear D gene. CDR1 and CDR2 from the germline V gene are SGHDN and FVKESK. The CDR3 sequence is 16 residues long. V was pared by 1 base and J by 0 bases, with 11 bases between. CDR3 coding DNA: TGTGCCAGCAGCCAAGGACAACGGTCTAGCACAGATACGCAGTATTTT. Encoded protein: CASSQGQRSSTDTQYF.